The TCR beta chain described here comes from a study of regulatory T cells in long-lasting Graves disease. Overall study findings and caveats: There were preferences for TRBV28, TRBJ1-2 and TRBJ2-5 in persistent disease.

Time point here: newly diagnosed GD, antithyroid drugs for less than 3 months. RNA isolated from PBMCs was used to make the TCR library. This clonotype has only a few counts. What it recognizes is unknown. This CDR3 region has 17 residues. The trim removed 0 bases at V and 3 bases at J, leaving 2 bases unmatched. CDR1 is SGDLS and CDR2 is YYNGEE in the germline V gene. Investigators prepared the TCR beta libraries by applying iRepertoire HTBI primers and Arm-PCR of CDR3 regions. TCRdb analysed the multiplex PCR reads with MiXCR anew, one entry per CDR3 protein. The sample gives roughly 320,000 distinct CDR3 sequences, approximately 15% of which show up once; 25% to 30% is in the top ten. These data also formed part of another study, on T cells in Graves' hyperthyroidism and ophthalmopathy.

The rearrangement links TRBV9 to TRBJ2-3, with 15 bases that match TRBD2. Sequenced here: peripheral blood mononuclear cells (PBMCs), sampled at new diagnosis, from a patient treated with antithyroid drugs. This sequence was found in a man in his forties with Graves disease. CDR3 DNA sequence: TGTGCCAGCAGCGTAGCAGGGACTAGCGGGGGGACAGATACGCAGTATTTT. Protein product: CASSVAGTSGGTDTQYF.